The clone carrying this T cell receptor (beta chain) was counted a single time. V lost 2 bases, J lost 3 bases, and 10 bases lay in between. The CDR3 contains 14 residues. Germline CDR1 is LGHDT and CDR2 is YNNKEL (reference sequence). The sample comes from a study of blood T cell repertoires in COVID-19. Study background: Whether acute or convalescent, the COVID-19 samples came from the United States, Italy and Spain. Nucleic acid was either cDNA or gDNA, and it came from T cells, B-cell-depleted T cells, or PBMCs.

Original processing methods: The authors estimated nucleated cell counts from reference gene primer amplification. Only in-frame clones appear in the TCRdb table, and some are missing; sequencing was by immunoSEQ multiplex PCR. V and J calls and clone size follow that table, whereas D and trimming were derived from the DNA. There are under 150,000 clones in the sample; about 80% occur only once, and around 25% lies in the top ten. V usage is TRBV3-1 (or the pseudogene TRBV3-2) and J usage is TRBJ2-5, with D maybe TRBD1 (6 bases). The sequenced sample was peripheral blood. The sequence came from a human donor in a cohort sampled during active COVID-19. The CDR3 loop reads CASSQQGGKETQYF. The DNA of the CDR3 is TGTGCCAGCAGCCAACAAGGGGGTAAAGAGACCCAGTACTTC.